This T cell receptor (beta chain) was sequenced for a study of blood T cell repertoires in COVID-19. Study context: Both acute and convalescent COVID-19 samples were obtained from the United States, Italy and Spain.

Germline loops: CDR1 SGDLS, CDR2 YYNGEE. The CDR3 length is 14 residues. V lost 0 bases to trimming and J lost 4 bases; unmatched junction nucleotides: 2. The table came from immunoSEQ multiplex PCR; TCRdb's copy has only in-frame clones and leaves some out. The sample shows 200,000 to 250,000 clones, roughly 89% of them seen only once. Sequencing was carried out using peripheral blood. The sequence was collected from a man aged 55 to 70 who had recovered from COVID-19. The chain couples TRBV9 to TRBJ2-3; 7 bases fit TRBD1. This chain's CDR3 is CASSVDRGADTQYF. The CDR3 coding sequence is TGTGCCAGCAGCGTAGACAGGGGCGCAGATACGCAGTATTTT.